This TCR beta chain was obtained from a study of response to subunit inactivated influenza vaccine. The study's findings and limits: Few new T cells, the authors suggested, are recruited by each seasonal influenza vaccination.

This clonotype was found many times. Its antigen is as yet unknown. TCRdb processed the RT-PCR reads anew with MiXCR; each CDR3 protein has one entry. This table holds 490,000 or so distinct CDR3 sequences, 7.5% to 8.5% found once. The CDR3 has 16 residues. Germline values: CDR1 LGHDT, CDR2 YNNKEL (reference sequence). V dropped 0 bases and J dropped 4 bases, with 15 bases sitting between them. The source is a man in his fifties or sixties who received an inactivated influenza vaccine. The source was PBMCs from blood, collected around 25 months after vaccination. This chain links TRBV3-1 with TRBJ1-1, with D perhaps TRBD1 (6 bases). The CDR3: CASSQELTGRFTEAFF. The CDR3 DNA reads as TGTGCCAGCAGCCAAGAACTAACAGGGAGGTTCACTGAAGCTTTCTTT.